This TCR beta chain is drawn from a study of blood T cell repertoires in COVID-19. The wider study: Samples came from the United States, Italy and Spain, spanning acute and convalescent COVID-19. Sample material is recorded as cDNA or gDNA derived from T cells, B-cell-depleted T cells, or PBMCs.

In the original workflow: The assay estimated nucleated cells by amplifying reference gene primers. TCRdb's copy holds only in-frame clones and misses some; the assay was immunoSEQ multiplex PCR. The DNA gave D and trimming, while V, J and clone size come from that table. Here the sample spans 150,000 to 200,000 clones, about 82% being singletons. This clone was seen a single time. V shed 1 base and J 0 bases; nucleotides not matched to a gene: 14. CDR3 length: 20 residues. Germline CDR1 reads SGHRS; CDR2 reads YFSETQ. The material sequenced was peripheral blood. The receptor's source is a woman aged 25 to 39 with acute or convalescent COVID-19. This sequence joins TRBV5-1 and TRBJ2-1, with 9 bases that match TRBD1. CDR3 in amino acids: CASSLRRTGADRFSYNEQFF. The CDR3 coding sequence is TGCGCCAGCAGCTTGCGTAGGACAGGGGCTGACCGTTTCTCCTACAATGAGCAGTTCTTC.